The source of this T cell receptor beta chain is a study of blood T cell repertoires in COVID-19. At the level of the study: Sites in the United States, Italy and Spain provided acute and convalescent COVID-19 samples. The cDNA or gDNA used as material had been derived from T cells, B-cell-depleted T cells, or PBMCs.

Source study methods: Reference gene primer amplification gave nucleated cell count estimates. The table came from immunoSEQ multiplex PCR; TCRdb's copy has only in-frame clones and leaves some out. The DNA was the basis for D and trimming; V, J and clone size are from that table. Among 220,000 or so clones listed, approximately 77% were seen once. V lost 3 bases and J lost 1, with 9 bases in between. The CDR3 covers 14 residues. Germline V gene data show CDR1 as MNHEY and CDR2 as SMNVEV (reference sequence). This chain uses TRBV27 with TRBJ1-1, with D uncertain. The sequence was collected from a woman older than 75 with acute or convalescent COVID-19. The sample was peripheral blood. The CDR3 here is CASSFRMRNTEAFF. The CDR3 DNA reads TGTGCCAGCAGTTTTCGTATGAGGAACACTGAAGCTTTCTTT.